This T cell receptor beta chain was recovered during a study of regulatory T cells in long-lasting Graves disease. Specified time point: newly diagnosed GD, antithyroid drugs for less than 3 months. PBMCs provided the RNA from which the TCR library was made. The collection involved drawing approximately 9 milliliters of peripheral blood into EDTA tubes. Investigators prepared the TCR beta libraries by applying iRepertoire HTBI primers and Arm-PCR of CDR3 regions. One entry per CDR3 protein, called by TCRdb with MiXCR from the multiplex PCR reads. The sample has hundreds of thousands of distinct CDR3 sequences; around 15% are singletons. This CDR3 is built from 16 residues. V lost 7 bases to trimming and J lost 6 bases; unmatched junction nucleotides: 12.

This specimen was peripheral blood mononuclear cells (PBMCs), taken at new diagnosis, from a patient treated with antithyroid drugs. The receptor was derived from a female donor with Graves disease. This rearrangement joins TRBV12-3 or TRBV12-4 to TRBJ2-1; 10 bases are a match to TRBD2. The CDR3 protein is CASISRAAGGRNEQFF. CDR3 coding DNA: TGTGCCAGCATTAGCCGAGCAGCGGGGGGGCGCAATGAGCAGTTCTTC.